Presented here are 28 T cell receptor beta chains from one specimen sequenced in a study of CD8 T cells in ankylosing spondylitis. TCRdb used MiXCR to reprocess the 5' RACE reads, holding one entry per CDR3 protein. The table has some 400,000 distinct CDR3 sequences, 20% to 25% seen once. These TCRs are of unknown antigen specificity. Study observations and caveats: A TCR beta motif made of fewer than 10 highly homologous variants seemed typical of ankylosing spondylitis blood.

Sequenced sample: blood, either unsorted or a sorted T cell fraction (not recorded which). The origin of the receptors is a male donor with ankylosing spondylitis.

In nucleotides, the CDR3 is TGTGCCAGCAGCCCCAATGGGCTCGGGGAAAAACTGTTTTTT. This gives the protein CASSPNGLGEKLFF. This chain joins TRBV3-1 and TRBJ1-4; D unclear. V lost 4 bases and J 8 bases, leaving 14 bases between the germline ends. The V gene's germline CDR1 is LGHDT and CDR2 YNNKEL (reference sequence). This CDR3 spans 14 amino acids. Together with reference TRBV3-1 and TRBJ1-4, the CDR3 gives the full variable domain: DTAVSQTPKYLVTQMGNDKSIKCEQNLGHDTMYWYKQDSKKFLKIMFSYNNKELIINETVPNRFSPKSPDKAHLNLHINSLELGDSAVYFCASSPNGLGEKLFFGSGTQLSVL.

CDR3 residues: CSARDAQGSSYNEQFF. CDR3 bases: TGCAGTGCTAGAGACGCACAAGGGAGCTCCTACAATGAGCAGTTCTTC. The genes are TRBV20-1 and TRBJ2-1; tentatively, D is TRBD2 (5 bases). Per germline, CDR1 DFQATT and CDR2 SNEGSKA (reference sequence). Trimming pared 0 bases from V and 0 bases from J, leaving 12 bases between. The CDR3 is 16 residues long.

V gene TRBV20-1 combines with J gene TRBJ2-2; D is possibly TRBD2 (5 bases). The V gene's germline CDR1 is DFQATT and CDR2 SNEGSKA (reference sequence). Trimming removed 3 bases from V and 3 bases from J, with 11 bases in between. The CDR3 contains 14 residues. CDR3: CSASFSGDTGELFF. The CDR3 nucleotides read TGCAGTGCTAGTTTTTCCGGGGACACCGGGGAGCTGTTTTTT.

This clonotype came up a few times. The chain couples TRBV21-1 to TRBJ2-7; the table gives TRBD1 as D, unverified against the DNA. TRBV21-1 is flagged as a pseudogene. The CDR3 loop spans 15 amino acids. Here the CDR3 DNA reads TGTGCCAGCAGCAAAGCAGGGCAGGGGCGAGGCGAGCAGTACTTC. Translating it yields CASSKAGQGRGEQYF.

The chain combines TRBV5-1 with TRBJ2-2; D may be TRBD1 (5 bases). The CDR3 length is 15 residues. Germline assignment: CDR1 SGHRS and CDR2 YFSETQ. Trimming stripped 4 bases from V and 0 bases from J, with 10 bases between. CDR3 loop: CASSLGHPNTGELFF. Written as DNA, the CDR3 is TGCGCCAGCAGCCTCGGACACCCGAACACCGGGGAGCTGTTTTTT.

The chain combines TRBV24-1 with TRBJ2-1; tentatively, D is TRBD1 (6 bases). The ends were cut back, 7 bases at V and 0 bases at J, with 9 bases in the middle. CDR1 and CDR2 from the germline V gene are KGHDR and SFDVKD. This CDR3 is 14 amino acids long. CDR3 in DNA: TGTGCCACCAGGGACAGTAGCTCCTACAATGAGCAGTTCTTC. Protein sequence: CATRDSSSYNEQFF.

This clonotype was recorded once. The chain links TRBV3-1 to TRBJ2-1; 9 positions agree with TRBD2. CDR1 is LGHDT, CDR2 YNNKEL, per germline (reference sequence). The length of the CDR3 is 16 residues. V dropped 4 bases and J dropped 4; count of bases not matched to a gene: 8. CDR3: CASSLRRLAVYNEQFF. CDR3 in DNA: TGTGCCAGCAGCCTCAGACGACTAGCGGTTTACAATGAGCAGTTCTTC.

This clonotype has just a few counts. The chain has TRBV4-1 and TRBJ2-7, with 9 bases matching TRBD1. The junction had 11 bases not matched to a gene; V was cut back by 0 bases and J by 5 bases. Germline CDR1 MGHRA, CDR2 YSYEKL. The CDR3 has 17 amino acids. The CDR3 spells CASSQEMGDRVLNEQYF. CDR3 coding DNA: TGCGCCAGCAGCCAAGAGATGGGGGACAGGGTCTTGAACGAGCAGTACTTC.

V is TRBV5-3 and J is TRBJ2-5; 7 nucleotides agree with TRBD1. TRBV5-3 is an ORF, with its function uncertain. Unmatched junction bases numbered 7, after V lost 0 bases and J lost 5 bases. The CDR3 has 15 amino acids. CDR3 protein: CARSLEDRVDETQYF. DNA for the CDR3: TGTGCCAGAAGCTTGGAAGACAGGGTGGATGAGACCCAGTACTTC.

This clonotype showed up many times. The CDR3 coding sequence is TGCGCCAGCAGCCGGGAGACAGGGAGGAGTATAACCGGGGAGCTGTTTTTT. The encoded protein is CASSRETGRSITGELFF. The chain is built from TRBV4-1 and TRBJ2-2; D is perhaps TRBD1 (7 bases). The V and J ends lost 4 bases and 5 bases respectively, with 20 bases between them. The CDR3 has 17 residues. Looked up from germline, CDR1 is MGHRA and CDR2 is YSYEKL.

The chain is built from TRBV25-1 and TRBJ1-1; D is undetermined. The CDR3 sequence is 13 residues long. In germline, CDR1 is MGHDK, CDR2 SYGVNS. V lost 4 bases to trimming and J lost 7 bases, with 13 bases between them. CDR3 residues: CASSGGGWSEAFF. As DNA, the CDR3 is TGTGCCAGCAGTGGAGGCGGGTGGAGTGAAGCTTTCTTT.

CDR3: CASSERADSNQPQHF. The CDR3 DNA sequence: TGTGCCAGCAGTGAGAGGGCGGATAGCAATCAGCCCCAGCATTTT. V gene TRBV2 combines with J gene TRBJ1-5; no definite D call. Per germline, CDR1 SNHLY and CDR2 FYNNEI. Trimming pared 3 bases from V and 0 bases from J, leaving 9 bases between. The length of the CDR3 is 15 residues.

This clonotype was detected a few times. The chain combines TRBV28 with TRBJ2-1; tentative D call: TRBD2 (5 bases). V lost 6 bases to trimming and J lost 12 bases, with 15 bases between them. CDR1 is MDHEN and CDR2 is SYDVKM in the germline V gene. The CDR3 is made up of 12 amino acids. The CDR3 region has the DNA TGTGCCAGCAGAGCCGGACCCCGGGGGCAGTTCTTC. Amino acids: CASRAGPRGQFF.

The chain has TRBV20-1 and TRBJ1-5; D gene ambiguous. This CDR3 region has 12 residues. Trimming pared 1 base from V and 4 bases from J, leaving 5 bases between. Germline V gene lookup returns CDR1 DFQATT and CDR2 SNEGSKA (reference sequence). This CDR3 is CSARVTNQPQHF. The CDR3 nucleotides are TGCAGTGCTAGAGTTACAAATCAGCCCCAGCATTTT.

This clonotype was picked up a small number of times. This chain connects TRBV20-1 to TRBJ1-1; tentative D call: TRBD1 (6 bases). CDR1 is DFQATT, CDR2 SNEGSKA, per germline (reference sequence). Trimming left V 3 bases short and J 5 bases short, with 13 bases between. This CDR3 has 13 amino acids. CDR3 in DNA: TGCAGTGCTAGCCCCGGGGGCACGACTGAAGCTTTCTTT. This gives the protein CSASPGGTTEAFF.

This clonotype was counted a few times. The chain links TRBV20-1 to TRBJ2-7; D is ambiguous. V was clipped by 5 bases and J by 5 bases, with 16 bases between them. CDR1 is DFQATT and CDR2 is SNEGSKA in the germline V gene (reference sequence). The CDR3 extends over 13 amino acids. This chain's CDR3 is CSAAGGPPNEQYF. For the CDR3, the DNA is TGCAGTGCTGCCGGTGGTCCTCCCAACGAGCAGTACTTC.

The table lists this clonotype with many counts. The chain links TRBV29-1 to TRBJ1-1, with unresolved D. Trimming left V 7 bases short and J 2 bases short, with 8 bases between. The CDR3 has 11 residues. The V gene's germline CDR1 is SQVTM and CDR2 ANQGSEA. The CDR3 protein is CSAVVNTEAFF. The CDR3 region has the DNA TGCAGCGCGGTCGTTAACACTGAAGCTTTCTTT.

This clonotype has just a few counts. This chain links TRBV20-1 with TRBJ1-5; no reliable D call. V dropped 5 bases and J dropped 3 bases, with 17 bases sitting between them. This CDR3 is 15 amino acids long. Germline CDR1 and CDR2: DFQATT and SNEGSKA (reference sequence). CDR3 sequence reads: CSAQRRASYNQPQHF. The CDR3, as DNA: TGCAGTGCTCAAAGACGGGCTAGCTACAATCAGCCCCAGCATTTT.

This clonotype was recorded only once. The V and J genes are TRBV7-3 and TRBJ2-7; TRBD1 matches at 7 bases. V shed 5 bases, J shed 1 base, and the junction held 2 bases outside the gene matches. CDR3 length: 13 residues. The V gene's germline CDR1 is SGHTA and CDR2 FQGTGA. The DNA for the CDR3 is TGTGCCAGCAGCGCGACAGGGTCCTACGAGCAGTACTTC. It translates to CASSATGSYEQYF.

This clonotype was seen a handful of times. The rearrangement uses TRBV6-2 or TRBV6-3 and TRBJ2-1, with 14 positions matching TRBD2. CDR3 length equals 18 residues. CDR1 is MNHEY and CDR2 is SVGEGT in the germline V gene. Trimming took 6 bases from V and 5 from J; bases not matched to a gene: 12. In nucleotides, the CDR3 is TGTGCCAGCAGCCTTAACCTGGGACTAGCGGGAGTGAACAATGAGCAGTTCTTC. It codes for CASSLNLGLAGVNNEQFF.

The chain employs TRBV7-2 and TRBJ2-7; TRBD2 is a possible D gene (6 bases). Looked up from germline, CDR1 is SGHTA and CDR2 is FQGNSA. The V and J ends lost 0 bases and 2 bases respectively, with 8 bases between them. This CDR3 has 14 residues. The CDR3 DNA sequence: TGTGCCAGCAGCTTAGCGCGGGACCCCTACGAGCAGTACTTC. Its translation: CASSLARDPYEQYF.

The chain uses TRBV4-1 and TRBJ2-3, with TRBD1 as a possible D gene (5 bases). The CDR3 totals 15 residues. Deletions cut 3 bases from V and 6 bases from J, with 16 bases between. Germline-derived CDR1 and CDR2 are MGHRA and YSYEKL. The CDR3 loop reads CASSQGGFGADTQYF. The DNA for the CDR3 is TGCGCCAGCAGCCAGGGCGGTTTTGGGGCCGATACGCAGTATTTT.

A single count supports this clonotype. This chain joins TRBV7-9 and TRBJ2-1; possibly TRBD1 or TRBD2 for D (6 bases each). The V gene's germline CDR1 is SEHNR and CDR2 FQNEAQ (reference sequence). The CDR3 extends over 14 amino acids. Deletions cut 3 bases from V and 7 bases from J, with 13 bases between. CDR3 protein: CASSLGGQFNEQFF. In DNA, the CDR3 is TGTGCCAGCAGCTTGGGGGGCCAGTTTAATGAGCAGTTCTTC.

The V gene is TRBV10-3, the J gene TRBJ1-6, with D unclear. The V end lost 8 bases, the J end lost 7 bases, and 9 bases lay between the germline ends. The CDR3 is made up of 12 amino acids. Looked up from germline, CDR1 is ENHRY and CDR2 is SYGVKD. CDR3: CAIQEGNSPLHF. For the CDR3, the DNA is TGTGCCATCCAGGAGGGAAATTCACCCCTCCACTTT.

This rearrangement joins TRBV7-3 to TRBJ2-1, with TRBD2 identical over 10 bases. The J segment lost 5 bases and the V segment lost 3 bases, leaving 1 base of the junction unmatched. Germline loops: CDR1 SGHTA, CDR2 FQGTGA. CDR3 length: 14 residues. This CDR3 reads CASSFGLADNEQFF. CDR3 DNA: TGTGCCAGCAGCTTCGGACTAGCGGACAATGAGCAGTTCTTC. Variable domain in full (rest from reference TRBV7-3 and TRBJ2-1): GAGVSQTPSNKVTEKGKYVELRCDPISGHTALYWYRQSLGQGPEFLIYFQGTGAADDSGLPNDRFFAVRPEGSVSTLKIQRTERGDSAVYLCASSFGLADNEQFFGPGTRLTVL.

This clonotype was observed a handful of times. The chain links TRBV4-3 to TRBJ2-1, with 7 positions matching TRBD2. Germline values: CDR1 LGHNA, CDR2 YSLEER. The CDR3 has 15 residues. V lost 8 bases and J lost 8; bases outside the gene matches: 15. In DNA form, the CDR3 reads TGCGCCAGCTCCTTAGCGCGCGGGAGTAACGATGAGCAGTTCTTC. It translates to CASSLARGSNDEQFF.

J is TRBJ2-5 and V is TRBV9, with D possibly matching TRBD2 (5 bases). Trimming removed 3 bases at V and 6 bases at J, with 9 bases between. This CDR3 is 12 amino acids long. From germline, CDR1 is SGDLS and CDR2 YYNGEE. Written as DNA, the CDR3 is TGTGCCAGCAGCGACCAGCGGAAGACCCAGTACTTC. It translates to CASSDQRKTQYF.

This chain links TRBV28 with TRBJ2-7; 7 bases are a match to TRBD2. V trimming: 6 bases; J trimming: 2 bases; junction bases outside the gene matches: 10. The length of the CDR3 is 15 residues. The germline V gene encodes CDR1 MDHEN and CDR2 SYDVKM. The CDR3 nucleotides are TGTGCCAGCAGCTTGGGGGGGGGACTCCCCTACGAGCAGTACTTC. Translating it yields CASSLGGGLPYEQYF.